A selection of T cell receptor delta chains follows, all from one sample in a study of Vδ1+ human thymocytes. TCRdb re-identified clones in the multiplex PCR reads via CATT. The sample holds under 25,000 delta-chain clones, 6.5% to 10% seen once. Sequencing was performed on Vdelta1+ gamma-delta thymocytes from the thymus. Receptors were obtained from a child less than two years old who had congenital heart surgery. The CDR3 runs from the conserved cysteine through the conserved F or W. The D gene is left open where the match is weak. Some rows mark clone size as missing; the rest say once, few, many or name a class of expanded clone.

V: TRDV1; J: TRDJ1; D: -; size: few; CDR3: CALGENPTFGLGTYTDKLIF; DNA: TGTGCTCTTGGGGAAAATCCTACCTTTGGGCTGGGGACTTACACCGATAAACTCATCTTT
V: TRDV1; J: TRDJ1; D: TRDD3; size: -; CDR3: CALGEPLLIEGYGHTDKLIF; DNA: TGTGCTCTTGGGGAGCCGCTCCTCATCGAGGGATACGGCCACACCGATAAACTCATCTTT
V: TRDV1; J: TRDJ1; D: -; size: -; CDR3: CALGDFGVNLGYWAYTDKLIF; DNA: TGTGCTCTTGGGGATTTTGGAGTCAACCTAGGATACTGGGCCTACACCGATAAACTCATCTTT
V: TRDV1; J: TRDJ1; D: TRDD3; size: -; CDR3: CALGQLLGELIF; DNA: TGTGCTCTTGGGCAGTTACTGGGGGAACTCATCTTT
V: TRDV1; J: TRDJ1; D: -; size: -; CDR3: CALGERGGIPTGTGDKLIF; DNA: TGTGCTCTTGGGGAACGGGGAGGAATTCCTACCGGGACTGGGGATAAACTCATCTTT
V: TRDV1; J: TRDJ1; D: -; size: -; CDR3: CALGVLPPKLHNTDKLIF; DNA: TGTGCTCTTGGGGTATTACCTCCCAAACTACATAACACCGATAAACTCATCTTT
V: TRDV1; J: TRDJ1; D: -; size: -; CDR3: CALGEVVAYTDKLIF; DNA: TGTGCTCTTGGGGAAGTTGTCGCTTACACCGATAAACTCATCTTT
V: TRDV1; J: TRDJ1; D: -; size: few; CDR3: CALGEGSPSRSYAMAGGYTDKLIF; DNA: TGTGCTCTTGGGGAAGGTTCCCCCTCCCGTTCCTACGCCATGGCTGGGGGGTACACCGATAAACTCATCTTT
V: TRDV1; J: TRDJ1; D: TRDD3; size: few; CDR3: CALGKHPLGDTLRYTDKLIF; DNA: TGTGCTCTTGGGAAACACCCCCTGGGGGATACGCTGAGGTACACCGATAAACTCATCTTT
V: TRDV1; J: TRDJ1; D: TRDD3; size: few; CDR3: CALGPRGGIYGTDKLIF; DNA: TGTGCTCTTGGGCCCCGGGGGGGGATCTATGGCACCGATAAACTCATCTTT
V: TRDV1; J: TRDJ1; D: -; size: few; CDR3: CALGEPSRERTGLRLPYTDKLIF; DNA: TGTGCTCTTGGGGAACCTTCCCGGGAGAGAACTGGCTTGAGGCTACCGTACACCGATAAACTCATCTTT
V: TRDV1; J: TRDJ1; D: TRDD3; size: -; CDR3: CALGERNLTNLLRGYWGPPYTDKLIF; DNA: TGTGCTCTTGGGGAACGGAACCTGACCAATCTCCTACGTGGGTACTGGGGGCCTCCGTACACCGATAAACTCATCTTT
V: TRDV2; J: TRDJ1; D: -; size: medium-sized; CDR3: CACDLFLHAGYRLHTDKLIF; DNA: TGTGCCTGTGACCTTTTCCTACATGCGGGATACCGCCTTCACACCGATAAACTCATCTTT
V: TRDV1; J: TRDJ1; D: -; size: -; CDR3: CALGEVLRQPIPGLIF; DNA: TGTGCTCTTGGGGAAGTTCTACGTCAGCCCATTCCCGGGCTCATCTTT
V: TRDV2; J: TRDJ3; D: TRDD3; size: medium-sized; CDR3: CACDTGGRGTWDTRQMFF; DNA: TGTGCCTGTGACACTGGGGGAAGGGGCACCTGGGACACCCGACAGATGTTTTTC
V: TRDV1; J: TRDJ1; D: TRDD3; size: few; CDR3: CALGGGVSRGSGGHTDKLIF; DNA: TGTGCTCTTGGAGGGGGTGTGTCTAGAGGCTCTGGGGGACACACCGATAAACTCATCTTT
V: TRDV1; J: TRDJ1; D: -; size: -; CDR3: CALGEPPRNRGIRGKLIF; DNA: TGTGCTCTTGGGGAACCCCCGAGAAATAGGGGGATCAGGGGTAAACTCATCTTT
V: TRDV1; J: TRDJ1; D: TRDD3; size: -; CDR3: CALGEKLGPLYWGIRVTDKLIF; DNA: TGTGCTCTTGGGGAAAAGCTCGGGCCTCTTTACTGGGGGATAAGGGTAACCGATAAACTCATCTTT
V: TRDV1; J: TRDJ1; D: -; size: -; CDR3: CALGEGPLSKLIF; DNA: TGTGCTCTTGGGGAAGGGCCTCTATCAAAACTCATCTTT
V: TRDV2; J: TRDJ1; D: -; size: medium-sized; CDR3: CACGRLSDKLIF; DNA: TGTGCCTGTGGAAGGCTCTCCGATAAACTCATCTTT
V: TRDV1; J: TRDJ1; D: TRDD2; size: few; CDR3: CALGEPIASYGFYTDKLIF; DNA: TGTGCTCTTGGGGAACCCATTGCTTCCTACGGGTTTTACACCGATAAACTCATCTTT
V: TRDV1; J: TRDJ1; D: -; size: -; CDR3: CALGSLPPVLGRGADKLIF; DNA: TGTGCTCTTGGAAGCCTTCCCCCAGTACTGGGGAGGGGGGCCGATAAACTCATCTTT